This TCR beta chain comes out of a study of cytomegalovirus exposure and HLA in healthy donors. The PCR had 60 Vbeta and 13 Jbeta primers. Data came from immunoSEQ multiplex PCR; TCRdb stores just in-frame clones and leaves some out. Of 120,000 or so clones listed, 80% are singletons. Findings of the study overall: A cluster of highly shared sequence variants was likely a sequencing artifact. The sole available immune exposure information was CMV serostatus. Most TCRs appeared rarely, but some public TCRs recurred in many donors.

This CDR3 is 16 amino acids long. V lost 2 bases to trimming and J lost 6 bases; unmatched junction nucleotides: 4. Germline values: CDR1 MNHEY, CDR2 SMNVEV (reference sequence). This clone has just one count. The target antigen is unknown. This clonotype was sampled from a young man in good health and CMV-seropositive. This chain uses TRBV27 with TRBJ2-1; 13 bases are a match to TRBD2. Sequences were obtained from PBMCs. The CDR3 reads CASSLILAGGGNEQFF. DNA of the CDR3: TGTGCCAGCAGTTTAATACTAGCGGGGGGGGGCAATGAGCAGTTCTTC.